The 28 T cell receptor beta chains below come from one sample, sequenced in a study of monozygotic twins with inflammatory bowel disease. TCRdb reprocessed the 5' RACE reads and stores each CDR3 protein as one record, lacking DNA. This table holds over 200,000 distinct CDR3 sequences. Sequenced input: blood. These receptors were taken from a human donor with ulcerative colitis or Crohn's disease, or a healthy co-twin of an affected twin (not recorded which).

This chain links TRBV7-2 with TRBJ1-1; TCRdb names TRBD1, which stays unverified in the absence of DNA. The CDR3 length is 13 residues. The germline CDR1 and CDR2 sequences are SGHTA and FQGNSA. CDR3 region: CASSRPPNTEAFF.

This chain links TRBV4-1 with TRBJ1-1; TCRdb returns TRBD1, unconfirmable since there is no DNA. This CDR3 is 15 amino acids long. CDR1 and CDR2 from the germline V gene are MGHRA and YSYEKL. The CDR3 region is CASSLSEGDGTEAFF.

The chain combines TRBV6-1 with TRBJ2-3; lacking DNA, the TRBD1 call made by TCRdb goes unchecked. CDR1 is MNHNS, CDR2 SASEGT, per germline. CDR3 length: 17 amino acids. The CDR3 protein is CASSEWVGTGGTDTQYF.

The V call is TRBV7-6, the J call TRBJ1-5. The germline V gene has CDR1 SGHVS and CDR2 FNYEAQ. The CDR3 consists of 13 residues. CDR3 residues: CASSPSKSQPQHF. Complete variable domain (other parts from reference TRBV7-6 and TRBJ1-5): GAGVSQSPRYKVTKRGQDVALRCDPISGHVSLYWYRQALGQGPEFLTYFNYEAQQDKSGLPNDRFSAERPEGSISTLTIQRTEQRDSAMYRCASSPSKSQPQHFGDGTRLSIL.

The gene calls are TRBV5-1 and TRBJ1-1; lacking DNA, the TRBD1 call made by TCRdb goes unchecked. The CDR3 is 14 amino acids. The germline V gene has CDR1 SGHRS and CDR2 YFSETQ. The CDR3 sequence is CASSLQTENTEAFF.

V and J are TRBV5-6 and TRBJ2-7. This CDR3 has 11 amino acids. Germline CDR1 and CDR2: SGHDT and YYEEEE. CDR3 loop: CASSLKGEQYF.

The V call is TRBV4-1, the J call TRBJ1-1. Germline assignment: CDR1 MGHRA and CDR2 YSYEKL. CDR3 length: 14 amino acids. The CDR3 spells CASSQAQGGTEAFF.

The chain couples TRBV5-1 to TRBJ1-2; as DNA is missing, the TRBD1 call by TCRdb cannot be tested. This CDR3 has 14 residues. Looked up from germline, CDR1 is SGHRS and CDR2 is YFSETQ. Here the CDR3 reads CASSWAGDSDGYTF.

The chain is built from TRBV5-1 and TRBJ1-4; TCRdb's D gene call, TRBD1, goes unchecked for lack of DNA. Germline CDR1 is SGHRS and CDR2 is YFSETQ. CDR3 length: 15 residues. CDR3 sequence reads: CASSLVSGSGEKLFF.

The CDR3 here is CASSVAGGLNIQYF. This chain connects TRBV10-2 to TRBJ2-4; TCRdb names TRBD2, which stays unverified in the absence of DNA. The CDR3 contains 14 residues. From germline, CDR1 is WSHSY and CDR2 SAAADI.

The V gene is TRBV7-9, the J gene TRBJ1-2; TCRdb outputs TRBD1, but without DNA this stays unchecked. CDR1 and CDR2 (germline): SEHNR, FQNEAQ (reference sequence). There are 15 residues in the CDR3. The CDR3 sequence is CASSLGQGLSYGYTF.

The chain is built from TRBV6-5 and TRBJ2-1; the TCRdb call, TRBD1, lacks DNA for checking. This CDR3 region has 15 residues. The germline V gene encodes CDR1 MNHEY and CDR2 SVGAGI. The CDR3 sequence: CASSYGAGAYNEQFF.

The chain employs TRBV29-1 and TRBJ1-2; there is no DNA to check the TCRdb D call of TRBD1. Germline V gene sequence: CDR1 SQVTM, CDR2 ANQGSEA. CDR3 length: 12 residues. The CDR3 loop is CSAEGQNYGYTF. Filled out from reference TRBV29-1 and TRBJ1-2, the complete variable domain reads SAVISQKPSRDICQRGTSLTIQCQVDSQVTMMFWYRQQPGQSLTLIATANQGSEATYESGFVIDKFPISRPNLTFSTLTVSNMSPEDSSIYLCSAEGQNYGYTFGSGTRLTVV.

The genes are TRBV3-1 and TRBJ1-6; no DNA is available, so the TRBD1 call from TCRdb remains unchecked. This CDR3 is built from 15 residues. CDR1 is LGHDT and CDR2 is YNNKEL in the germline V gene (reference sequence). CDR3 residues: CASGGTGRNNSPLHF.

The V gene is TRBV5-1, the J gene TRBJ2-3; lacking DNA, the TRBD1 call made by TCRdb goes unchecked. Germline CDR1 SGHRS, CDR2 YFSETQ. The CDR3 runs 16 residues. CDR3 loop: CASSPGDRVATDTQYF.

The gene calls are TRBV5-1 and TRBJ2-1; TCRdb proposes TRBD2, but this gene call is untestable without DNA. CDR3 length: 16 residues. From germline, CDR1 is SGHRS and CDR2 YFSETQ. CDR3 region: CASSLAGTSGYNEQFF.

V and J are TRBV9 and TRBJ2-7; checking the TCRdb D call of TRBD1 is not possible without DNA. Germline V gene sequence: CDR1 SGDLS, CDR2 YYNGEE. This CDR3 has 15 residues. The CDR3 loop reads CASSVGQASTYEQYF.

The chain joins TRBV20-1 to TRBJ2-7; the D call from TCRdb, TRBD2, cannot be confirmed without DNA. This CDR3 spans 16 amino acids. Germline V gives CDR1 DFQATT, CDR2 SNEGSKA (reference sequence). The CDR3 sequence is CSARGTTSGAGHEQYF.

The chain employs TRBV7-2 and TRBJ2-1; TCRdb picks TRBD2, but there is no DNA to check that call. Germline V gives CDR1 SGHTA, CDR2 FQGNSA. The CDR3 runs 17 residues. The CDR3 loop reads CASSLVPQRGSYNEQFF.

The V call is TRBV20-1, the J call TRBJ1-5; TCRdb's D call, TRBD1, is unchecked because there is no DNA. The CDR3 contains 15 residues. The germline gives CDR1 DFQATT, CDR2 SNEGSKA (reference sequence). The CDR3 reads CSADLPGQARQPQHF.

The rearrangement uses TRBV5-1 and TRBJ2-5; TCRdb's D gene call, TRBD1, goes unchecked for lack of DNA. The V gene's germline CDR1 is SGHRS and CDR2 YFSETQ. This CDR3 contains 16 residues. CDR3 protein: CASSHRQGALVETQYF.

The J gene is TRBJ2-1, the V gene TRBV7-6; TCRdb names TRBD1, which stays unverified in the absence of DNA. Germline values: CDR1 SGHVS, CDR2 FNYEAQ. This CDR3 contains 19 residues. The chain's CDR3 is CASSYRGTGGGTLYNEQFF.

This rearrangement joins TRBV29-1 to TRBJ2-1. The V gene's germline CDR1 is SQVTM and CDR2 ANQGSEA. This CDR3 is 14 amino acids long. The CDR3 sequence is CSVGWGGSYNEQFF.

The chain joins TRBV9 to TRBJ2-7; the D gene TCRdb calls, TRBD1, cannot be checked with no DNA. The CDR3 has 15 amino acids. The germline gives CDR1 SGDLS, CDR2 YYNGEE. CDR3 region: CASSVGTGSSYEQYF.

The CDR3 is CASSRGRVGVNTEAFF. The chain employs TRBV12-3 or TRBV12-4 and TRBJ1-1. This CDR3 contains 16 residues.

The chain recombines TRBV12-3 or TRBV12-4 with TRBJ1-4; TCRdb indicates TRBD1, and absent DNA this call remains unverified. The CDR3 sequence is 14 residues long. The CDR3 protein is CASSSGTGDEKLFF.

The V call is TRBV18, the J call TRBJ1-1; TCRdb reports TRBD1, a call that lacks DNA to check it against. The CDR3 totals 15 residues. Germline lookup yields CDR1 KGHSH and CDR2 LQKENI. CDR3 loop: CASSPPGTGLNEAFF.

This rearrangement joins TRBV10-2 to TRBJ1-5; TCRdb designates TRBD1, a call that cannot be tested without DNA. The germline V gene has CDR1 WSHSY and CDR2 SAAADI. There are 13 residues in the CDR3. This CDR3 reads CASNGGVNQPQHF.